A single sample is the source of the 5 T cell receptor beta chains below, sequenced in a study of OX40 agonist ivuxolimab in advanced cancers. TCRdb keeps only in-frame clones here, not all; method: immunoSEQ multiplex PCR. The profile shows about 57,000 clones, 83% of them singletons. Source: CD4+ or CD8+ T cells sorted from blood, taken in a trial of the OX40 agonist ivuxolimab. Source of these receptors: an adult with an advanced solid tumor such as melanoma, head and neck, liver or kidney cancer.

The chain uses TRBV11-2 and TRBJ1-1, with no clear D. Trimming pared 10 bases from V and 5 bases from J, leaving 11 bases between. Germline CDR1 is SGHAT and CDR2 is FQNNGV. This CDR3 has 11 amino acids. DNA of the CDR3: TGTGCCATCCTTATGGGGACTGAAGCTTTCTTT. This codes for CAILMGTEAFF.

The J gene is TRBJ2-1, the V gene TRBV5-1, with D possibly called TRBD1 or TRBD2 (5 bases each). The CDR3 runs to 16 residues. CDR1 is SGHRS, CDR2 YFSETQ, per germline. Trimming cost V 3 bases and J 7 bases, with 20 bases left between them. In nucleotides, the CDR3 is TGCGCCAGCAGCTCCTCGCCGGTGAGTTGGGGGAATGAGCAGTTCTTC. This translates into CASSSSPVSWGNEQFF.

The V gene is TRBV19, the J gene TRBJ1-1, with 7 positions matching TRBD1. V lost 1 base and J lost 5; bases outside the gene matches: 4. CDR3 size: 14 residues. Germline CDR1 is LNHDA and CDR2 is SQIVND (reference sequence). The CDR3 region has the DNA TGTGCCAGTAGTATAGGGACAGGTTGGACTGAAGCTTTCTTT. Protein: CASSIGTGWTEAFF.

J is TRBJ1-2 and V is TRBV28; no firm D call. The CDR3 totals 12 residues. V was trimmed by 7 bases and J by 8 bases, leaving 14 bases between them. Germline CDR1 MDHEN, CDR2 SYDVKM. CDR3 protein: CASTTLVGGYTF. The CDR3 nucleotides read TGTGCCAGCACCACCCTGGTGGGCGGCTACACCTTC.

Only one count was recorded for this clone. The chain couples TRBV28 to TRBJ1-2, with 9 bases matching TRBD1. Germline values: CDR1 MDHEN, CDR2 SYDVKM. J lost 7 bases, V lost 4 bases, and 7 bases had no gene match. The CDR3 length is 14 residues. The CDR3 is CASSSGTGRSGYTF. The CDR3 region has the DNA TGTGCCAGCAGTTCCGGGACAGGGCGTAGTGGCTACACCTTC.